The 4 T cell receptor beta chains below all came from one sample that was sequenced in a study of response to subunit inactivated influenza vaccine. TCRdb passed the RT-PCR reads through MiXCR, listing each CDR3 protein once. The profile shows around 790,000 distinct CDR3 sequences, less than 25% of them singletons. Sequenced material: PBMCs from blood, taken more than 4 days after vaccination. These receptors were collected from a man aged 50 to 59 who received an inactivated influenza vaccine.

The chain uses TRBV28 and TRBJ1-4; D gene uncertain. Germline loops: CDR1 MDHEN, CDR2 SYDVKM. Trimming left V 6 bases short and J 5 bases short, with 10 bases between. The CDR3 spans 13 residues. CDR3 residues: CASRTAVNEKLFF. The CDR3 DNA sequence: TGTGCCAGCAGAACGGCGGTAAATGAAAAACTGTTTTTT.

The rearrangement uses TRBV20-1 and TRBJ2-1; no clear D gene. V shed 0 bases and J shed 3 bases, with 9 bases lying between them. This CDR3 contains 14 residues. Germline V lookup: CDR1 DFQATT, CDR2 SNEGSKA (reference sequence). In DNA form, the CDR3 reads TGCAGTGCTAGAGATCTAAACAGCTACAATGAGCAGTTCTTC. This codes for CSARDLNSYNEQFF.

This clonotype was picked up one time. The chain uses TRBV6-1 and TRBJ2-1; D is unclear. The V gene's germline CDR1 is MNHNS and CDR2 SASEGT. CDR3 length: 15 amino acids. Trimming removed 9 bases from V and 0 bases from J, with 15 bases in between. Here the CDR3 DNA reads TGTGCCAGTACCCTCGTCGGGCTCTCCTACAATGAGCAGTTCTTC. Translation: CASTLVGLSYNEQFF.

This clonotype was seen a few times. The chain combines TRBV5-1 with TRBJ1-3; 9 positions match TRBD1. The CDR3 contains 16 residues. Trimming cost V 2 bases and J 1 base; bases outside gene matches: 4. Germline V gives CDR1 SGHRS, CDR2 YFSETQ. The DNA of the CDR3 is TGCGCCAGCAGCTTCGCAGGACAGGGGTCTGGAAACACCATATATTTT. As protein: CASSFAGQGSGNTIYF.